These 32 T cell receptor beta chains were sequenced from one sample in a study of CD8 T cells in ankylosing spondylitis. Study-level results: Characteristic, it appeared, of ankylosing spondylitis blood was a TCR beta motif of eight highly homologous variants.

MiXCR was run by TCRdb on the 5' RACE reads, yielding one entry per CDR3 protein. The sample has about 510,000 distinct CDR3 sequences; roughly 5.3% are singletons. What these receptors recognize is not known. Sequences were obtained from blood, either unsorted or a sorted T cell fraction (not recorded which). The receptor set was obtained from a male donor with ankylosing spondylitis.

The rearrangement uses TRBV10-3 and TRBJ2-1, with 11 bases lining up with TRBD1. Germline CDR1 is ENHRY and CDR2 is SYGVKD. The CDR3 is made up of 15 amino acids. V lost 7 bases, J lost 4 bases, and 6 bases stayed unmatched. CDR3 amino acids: CAIMRTGGSYNEQFF. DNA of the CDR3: TGTGCCATCATGAGGACAGGGGGCTCGTACAATGAGCAGTTCTTC.

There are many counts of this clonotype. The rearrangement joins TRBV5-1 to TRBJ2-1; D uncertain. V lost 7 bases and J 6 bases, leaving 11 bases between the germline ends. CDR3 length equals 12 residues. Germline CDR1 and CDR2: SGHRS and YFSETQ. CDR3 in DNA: TGCGCCAGCGCCAACTGGGTCAATGAGCAGTTCTTC. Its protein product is CASANWVNEQFF.

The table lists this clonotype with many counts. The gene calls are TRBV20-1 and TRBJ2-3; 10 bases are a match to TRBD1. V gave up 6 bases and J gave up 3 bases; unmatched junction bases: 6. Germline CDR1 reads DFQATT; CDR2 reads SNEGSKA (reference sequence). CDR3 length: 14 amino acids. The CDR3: CSARRQGATDTQYF. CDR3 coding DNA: TGCAGTGCCCGGAGACAGGGGGCAACAGATACGCAGTATTTT.

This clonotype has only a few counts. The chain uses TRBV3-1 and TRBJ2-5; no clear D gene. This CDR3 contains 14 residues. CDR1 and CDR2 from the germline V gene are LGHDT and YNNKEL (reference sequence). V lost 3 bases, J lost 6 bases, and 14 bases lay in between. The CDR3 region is CASSHEMSPKTQYF. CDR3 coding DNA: TGTGCCAGCAGCCATGAGATGTCCCCGAAGACCCAGTACTTC.

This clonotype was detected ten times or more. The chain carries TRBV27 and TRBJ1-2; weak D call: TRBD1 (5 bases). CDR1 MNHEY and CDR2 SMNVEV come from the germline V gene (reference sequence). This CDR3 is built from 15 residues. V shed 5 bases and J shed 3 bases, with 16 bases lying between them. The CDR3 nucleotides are TGTGCCAGCAGTCCGGGACGGGCGATTGACTATGGCTACACCTTC. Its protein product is CASSPGRAIDYGYTF.

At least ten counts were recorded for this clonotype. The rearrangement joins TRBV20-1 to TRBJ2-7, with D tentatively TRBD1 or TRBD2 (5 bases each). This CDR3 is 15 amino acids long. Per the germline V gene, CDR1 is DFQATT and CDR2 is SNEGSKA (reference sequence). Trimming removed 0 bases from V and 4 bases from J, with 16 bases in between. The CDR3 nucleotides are TGCAGTGCTAGAGATAGGGGACGGAGCCTATACGAGCAGTACTTC. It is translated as CSARDRGRSLYEQYF.

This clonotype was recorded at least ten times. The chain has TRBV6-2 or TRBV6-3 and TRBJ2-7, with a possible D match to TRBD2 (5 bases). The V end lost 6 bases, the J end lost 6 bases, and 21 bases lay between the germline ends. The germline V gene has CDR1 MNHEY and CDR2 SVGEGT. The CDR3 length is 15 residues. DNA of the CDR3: TGTGCCAGCAGGGGGAGAAGACACCGTTGGGCCGAGCAGTACTTC. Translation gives CASRGRRHRWAEQYF.

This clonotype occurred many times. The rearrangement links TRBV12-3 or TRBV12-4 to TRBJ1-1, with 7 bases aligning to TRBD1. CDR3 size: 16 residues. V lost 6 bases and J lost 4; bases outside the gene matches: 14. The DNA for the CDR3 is TGTGCCAGCAGCCTTCTTCCGACAGGGAGGAGCACTGAAGCTTTCTTT. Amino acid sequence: CASSLLPTGRSTEAFF.

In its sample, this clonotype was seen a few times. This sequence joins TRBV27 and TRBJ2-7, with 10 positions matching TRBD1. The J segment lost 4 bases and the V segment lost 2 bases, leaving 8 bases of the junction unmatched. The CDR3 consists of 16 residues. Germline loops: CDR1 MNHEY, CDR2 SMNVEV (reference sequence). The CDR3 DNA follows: TGTGCCAGCAGTTTAGAGGCCGGACAGGGGGTGTACGAGCAGTACTTC. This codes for CASSLEAGQGVYEQYF.

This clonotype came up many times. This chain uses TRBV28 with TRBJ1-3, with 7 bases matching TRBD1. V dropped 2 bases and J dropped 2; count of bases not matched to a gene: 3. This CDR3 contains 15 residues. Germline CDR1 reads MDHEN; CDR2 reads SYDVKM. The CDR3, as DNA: TGTGCCAGCAGTTTACCGACAGGGACTGGAAACACCATATATTTT. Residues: CASSLPTGTGNTIYF.

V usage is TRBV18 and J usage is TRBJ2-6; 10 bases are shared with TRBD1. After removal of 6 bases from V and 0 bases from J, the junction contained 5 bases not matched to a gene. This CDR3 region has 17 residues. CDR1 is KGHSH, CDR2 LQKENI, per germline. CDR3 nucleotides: TGTGCCAGCTCTACGGGACAGGGGACCTCTGGGGCCAACGTCCTGACTTTC. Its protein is CASSTGQGTSGANVLTF.

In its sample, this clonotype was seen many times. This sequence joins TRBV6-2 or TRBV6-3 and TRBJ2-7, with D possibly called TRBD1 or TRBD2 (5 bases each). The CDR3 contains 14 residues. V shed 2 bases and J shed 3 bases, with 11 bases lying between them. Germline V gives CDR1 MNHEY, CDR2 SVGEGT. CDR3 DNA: TGTGCCAGCAGTTACGAGGGCAGGGACTACGAGCAGTACTTC. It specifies CASSYEGRDYEQYF.

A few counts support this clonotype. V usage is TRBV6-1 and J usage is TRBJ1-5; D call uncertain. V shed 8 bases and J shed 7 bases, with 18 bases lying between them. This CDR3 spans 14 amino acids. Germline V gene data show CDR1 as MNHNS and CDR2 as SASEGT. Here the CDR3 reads CASWTWEGGQPQHF. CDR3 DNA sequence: TGTGCCAGCTGGACCTGGGAAGGTGGCCAGCCCCAGCATTTT.

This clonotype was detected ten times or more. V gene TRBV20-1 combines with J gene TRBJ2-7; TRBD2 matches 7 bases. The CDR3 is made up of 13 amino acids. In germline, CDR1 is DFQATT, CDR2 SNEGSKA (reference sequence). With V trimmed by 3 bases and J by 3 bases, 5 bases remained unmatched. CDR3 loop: CSASSVAGYEQYF. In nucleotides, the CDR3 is TGCAGTGCTAGTTCAGTAGCGGGCTACGAGCAGTACTTC.

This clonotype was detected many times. CDR3 loop: CSASGGSLLGEKLFF. CDR3 DNA sequence: TGCAGTGCCTCCGGGGGTAGTTTGCTTGGTGAAAAACTGTTTTTT. The chain employs TRBV20-1 and TRBJ1-4, with D possibly matching TRBD1 (5 bases). The CDR3 is made up of 15 amino acids. V lost 6 bases and J lost 7, with 21 bases in between. Germline CDR1 reads DFQATT; CDR2 reads SNEGSKA (reference sequence).

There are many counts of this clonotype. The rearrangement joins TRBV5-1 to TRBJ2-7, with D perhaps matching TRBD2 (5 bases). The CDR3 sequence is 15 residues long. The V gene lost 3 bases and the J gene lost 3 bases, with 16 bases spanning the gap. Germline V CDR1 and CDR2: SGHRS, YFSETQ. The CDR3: CASSSDPDGSYEQYF. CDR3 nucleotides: TGCGCCAGCAGCTCGGACCCTGATGGGAGCTACGAGCAGTACTTC.

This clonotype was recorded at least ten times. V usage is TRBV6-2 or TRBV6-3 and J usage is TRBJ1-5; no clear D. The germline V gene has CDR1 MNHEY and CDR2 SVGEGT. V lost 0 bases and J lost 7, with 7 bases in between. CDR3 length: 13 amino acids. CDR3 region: CASSYSRGQPQHF. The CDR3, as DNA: TGTGCCAGCAGTTACTCTAGAGGACAGCCCCAGCATTTT.

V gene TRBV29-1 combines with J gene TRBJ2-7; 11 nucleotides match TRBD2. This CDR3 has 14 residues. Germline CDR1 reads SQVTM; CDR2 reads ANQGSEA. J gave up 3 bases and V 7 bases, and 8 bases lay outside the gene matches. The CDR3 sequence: CSDYSGGGNYEQYF. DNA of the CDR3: TGCAGCGATTATAGCGGGGGGGGAAACTACGAGCAGTACTTC.

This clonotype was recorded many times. CDR3 sequence reads: CASSYSSLREGGYTF. Here the CDR3 DNA reads TGTGCCAGCAGTTACTCGAGTCTCAGGGAAGGAGGCTACACCTTC. The rearrangement joins TRBV6-5 to TRBJ1-2, with D maybe TRBD1 (5 bases). The V end lost 0 bases, the J end lost 8 bases, and 16 bases lay between the germline ends. Germline V gene lookup returns CDR1 MNHEY and CDR2 SVGAGI. CDR3 length equals 15 residues.

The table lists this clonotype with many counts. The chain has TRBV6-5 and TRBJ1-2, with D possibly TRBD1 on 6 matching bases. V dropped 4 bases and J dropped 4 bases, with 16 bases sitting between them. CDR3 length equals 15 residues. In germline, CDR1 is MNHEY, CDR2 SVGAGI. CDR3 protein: CASSLMPGHLYGYTF. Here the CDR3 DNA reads TGTGCCAGCAGTTTAATGCCGGGACACCTCTATGGCTACACCTTC.

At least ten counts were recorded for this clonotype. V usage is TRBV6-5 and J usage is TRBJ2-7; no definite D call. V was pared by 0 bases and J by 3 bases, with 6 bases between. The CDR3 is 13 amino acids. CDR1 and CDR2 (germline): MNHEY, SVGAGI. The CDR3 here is CASSYSGSYEQYF. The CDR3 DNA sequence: TGTGCCAGCAGTTACTCGGGCAGCTACGAGCAGTACTTC.

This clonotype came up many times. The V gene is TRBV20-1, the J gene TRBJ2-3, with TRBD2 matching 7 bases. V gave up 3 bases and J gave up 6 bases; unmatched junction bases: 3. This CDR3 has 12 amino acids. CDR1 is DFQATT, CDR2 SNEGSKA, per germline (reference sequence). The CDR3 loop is CSASGRGDTQYF. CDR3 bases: TGCAGTGCTAGTGGGCGGGGGGATACGCAGTATTTT.

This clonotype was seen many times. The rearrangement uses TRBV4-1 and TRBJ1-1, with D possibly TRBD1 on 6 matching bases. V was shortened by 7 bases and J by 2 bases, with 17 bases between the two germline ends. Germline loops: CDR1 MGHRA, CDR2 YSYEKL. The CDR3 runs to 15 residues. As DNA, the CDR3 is TGCGCCAGCAAGGGGGGTCTTTTGTTAAACACTGAAGCTTTCTTT. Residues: CASKGGLLLNTEAFF.

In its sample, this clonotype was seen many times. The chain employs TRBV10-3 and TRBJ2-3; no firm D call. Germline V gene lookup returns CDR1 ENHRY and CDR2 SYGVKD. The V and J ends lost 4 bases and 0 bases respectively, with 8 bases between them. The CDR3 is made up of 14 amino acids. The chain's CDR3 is CAISGLISTDTQYF. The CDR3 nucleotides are TGTGCCATCAGTGGGCTAATTAGCACAGATACGCAGTATTTT.

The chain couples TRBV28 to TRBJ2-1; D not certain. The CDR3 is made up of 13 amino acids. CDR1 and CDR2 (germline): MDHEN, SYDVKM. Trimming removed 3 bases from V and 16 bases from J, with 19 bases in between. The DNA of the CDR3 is TGTGCCAGCAGTTTTCGGGCTGTCGGAATCAGTTTCTTC. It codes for CASSFRAVGISFF.

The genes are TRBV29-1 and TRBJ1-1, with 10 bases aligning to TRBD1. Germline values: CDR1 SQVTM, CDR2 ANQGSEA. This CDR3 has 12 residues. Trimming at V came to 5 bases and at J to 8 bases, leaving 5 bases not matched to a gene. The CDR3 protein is CSVRDRGSEAFF. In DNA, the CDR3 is TGCAGCGTTCGGGACAGGGGATCCGAAGCTTTCTTT.

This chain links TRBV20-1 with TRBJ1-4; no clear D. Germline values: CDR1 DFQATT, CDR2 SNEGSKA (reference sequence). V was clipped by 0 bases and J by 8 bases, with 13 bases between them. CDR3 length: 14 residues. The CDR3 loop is CSARDPSVQEKLFF. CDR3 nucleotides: TGCAGTGCTAGAGATCCCTCGGTACAAGAAAAACTGTTTTTT.

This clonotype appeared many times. CDR3 in DNA: TGCGCCAGCAGCTTCCAAACAGGGTACACTGAAGCTTTCTTT. This encodes CASSFQTGYTEAFF. The chain is built from TRBV5-1 and TRBJ1-1, with D tentatively TRBD1 (6 bases). V lost 2 bases to trimming and J lost 3 bases, with 11 bases between them. Germline lookup yields CDR1 SGHRS and CDR2 YFSETQ. This CDR3 has 14 amino acids.

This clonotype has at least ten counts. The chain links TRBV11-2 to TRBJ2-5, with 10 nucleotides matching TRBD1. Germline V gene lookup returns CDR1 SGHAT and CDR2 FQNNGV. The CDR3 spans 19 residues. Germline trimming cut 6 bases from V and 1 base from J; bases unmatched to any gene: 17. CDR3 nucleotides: TGTGCCAGCAGTTATAGACAGGGGGCGAGTTATCCGAGCCAAGAGACCCAGTACTTC. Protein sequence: CASSYRQGASYPSQETQYF. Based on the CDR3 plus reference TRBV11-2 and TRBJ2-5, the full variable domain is EAGVAQSPRYKIIEKRQSVAFWCNPISGHATLYWYQQILGQGPKLLIQFQNNGVVDDSQLPKDRFSAERLKGVDSTLKIQPAKLEDSAVYLCASSYRQGASYPSQETQYFGPGTRLLVL.

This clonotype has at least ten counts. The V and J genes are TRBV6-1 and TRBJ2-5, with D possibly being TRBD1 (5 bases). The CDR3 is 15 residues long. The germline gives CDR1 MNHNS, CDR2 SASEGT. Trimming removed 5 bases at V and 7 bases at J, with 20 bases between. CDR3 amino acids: CASSTQRQSLGTQYF. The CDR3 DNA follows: TGTGCCAGCAGTACCCAAAGACAGTCCCTGGGGACCCAGTACTTC.

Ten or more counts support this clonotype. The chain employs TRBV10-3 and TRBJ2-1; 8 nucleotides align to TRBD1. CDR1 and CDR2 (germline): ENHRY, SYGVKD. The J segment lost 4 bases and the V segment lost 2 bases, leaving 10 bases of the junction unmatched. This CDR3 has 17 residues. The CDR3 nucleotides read TGTGCCATCAGTGAGCGCGACAGGGGTAGAAGTTACAATGAGCAGTTCTTC. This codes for CAISERDRGRSYNEQFF.

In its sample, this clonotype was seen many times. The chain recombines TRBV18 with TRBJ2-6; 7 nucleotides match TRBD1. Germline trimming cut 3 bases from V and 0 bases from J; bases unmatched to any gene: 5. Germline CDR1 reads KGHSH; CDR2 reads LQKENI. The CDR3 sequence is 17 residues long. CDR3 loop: CASSPGTVFSGANVLTF. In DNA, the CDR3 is TGTGCCAGCTCACCCGGGACAGTTTTCTCTGGGGCCAACGTCCTGACTTTC.